The 31 T cell receptor beta chains presented below share a single source sample, sequenced in a study of blood T cells in healthy people across ages. The authors ran a second PCR of roughly 6 to 11 cycles using a sample-barcoded 5' primer and a J-beta primer mix. TCRdb re-called the 5' RACE reads with MiXCR, one entry per CDR3 protein. The sample holds roughly 1.5 million distinct CDR3 sequences, 42% seen once. The sample comprised blood. The receptors were sampled from a woman in her late teens or twenties in good health.

The chain couples TRBV19 to TRBJ2-5; TRBD1 agrees at 10 bases. The CDR3 covers 14 residues. With 3 bases clipped from V and 11 bases from J, the junction kept 9 bases outside the gene matches. Per germline, CDR1 LNHDA and CDR2 SQIVND (reference sequence). DNA for the CDR3: TGTGCCAGTAGTATCGGGACAGGGGCGTATGAGCAGTACTTC. Translating it yields CASSIGTGAYEQYF.

This clonotype was seen a few times. Mismatch with germline at one junction end may stem from a read error. CDR3 protein: CASRTARTSGSNEKFF. The DNA for the CDR3 is TGTGCCAGCAGGACGGCACGGACTAGCGGGAGCAATGAGAAGTTCTTC. J is TRBJ2-1 and V is TRBV27, with 13 bases lining up with TRBD2. From germline, CDR1 is MNHEY and CDR2 SMNVEV (reference sequence). The CDR3 contains 16 residues.

V and J are TRBV7-9 and TRBJ1-4; D possibly corresponds to TRBD1 (6 bases). Trimming removed 0 bases from V and 5 bases from J, with 10 bases in between. Germline V gives CDR1 SEHNR, CDR2 FQNEAQ (reference sequence). CDR3 length equals 15 residues. This CDR3 is CASSLANTGNEKLFF. CDR3 DNA: TGTGCCAGCAGCTTAGCGAATACAGGGAATGAAAAACTGTTTTTT.

The J gene is TRBJ2-3, the V gene TRBV20-1; D is uncertain. The CDR3 loop spans 13 amino acids. Trimming stripped 3 bases from V and 4 bases from J, with 11 bases between. Germline values: CDR1 DFQATT, CDR2 SNEGSKA (reference sequence). The CDR3 DNA is TGCAGTGCTAGTGATTCCCAACCAGATACGCAGTATTTT. Its protein product is CSASDSQPDTQYF.

This clonotype was seen more than once but under ten times. Written as DNA, the CDR3 is TGTGCCAGCCGCCGGGAGGTCGGAACCTACGAGCAGTACTTC. As protein: CASRREVGTYEQYF. The chain is built from TRBV27 and TRBJ2-7, with 7 bases lining up with TRBD2. The CDR3 extends over 14 amino acids. Trimming cost V 8 bases and J 2 bases; bases outside gene matches: 9. Germline lookup yields CDR1 MNHEY and CDR2 SMNVEV (reference sequence).

The genes are TRBV7-6 and TRBJ2-3; D is unresolved. There are 14 residues in the CDR3. Between the trimmed V and J ends, which lost 4 bases and 2 bases, there was a span of 10 bases. Germline values: CDR1 SGHVS, CDR2 FNYEAQ. This chain's CDR3 is CASSYSFNTDTQYF. In nucleotides, the CDR3 is TGTGCCAGCAGCTACTCCTTTAACACAGATACGCAGTATTTT.

The rearrangement uses TRBV6-5 and TRBJ2-1; 7 positions match TRBD2. This CDR3 has 16 residues. V shed 5 bases, J shed 3 bases, and the junction held 10 bases outside the gene matches. Germline V gives CDR1 MNHEY, CDR2 SVGAGI. For the CDR3, the DNA is TGTGCCAGCAGTCACGAGGGAGGGCGGGGCTACAATGAGCAGTTCTTC. The encoded protein is CASSHEGGRGYNEQFF.

The chain joins TRBV7-9 to TRBJ1-1; maybe TRBD1 (5 bases). The V end was cut by 4 bases, the J end by 4 bases, with 16 bases between. Germline CDR1 and CDR2: SEHNR and FQNEAQ (reference sequence). CDR3 size: 15 residues. Here the CDR3 reads CASSYTGGESTEAFF. CDR3 coding DNA: TGTGCCAGCAGCTATACGGGGGGGGAAAGCACTGAAGCTTTCTTT.

The V and J genes are TRBV4-3 and TRBJ2-4; TRBD1 might be the D (8 bases). The DNA end lines up better with TRBJ2-7; the J call may be wrong. The CDR3 spans 13 residues. CDR1 LGHNA and CDR2 YSLEER come from the germline V gene. The DNA for the CDR3 is TGCGCCAGCAGCCACAACAGGGGGGGCGAGCAGTACTTC. Translated: CASSHNRGGEQYF.

This clonotype was detected only once. The chain combines TRBV9 with TRBJ2-7; weak D call: TRBD1 (5 bases). V was cut by 0 bases and J by 7 bases, with 17 bases left in between. This CDR3 is 15 amino acids long. CDR1 and CDR2 from the germline V gene are SGDLS and YYNGEE. The DNA for the CDR3 is TGTGCCAGCAGCGTAGCTACAGGTGATTACAATGAGCAGTACTTC. Its translation: CASSVATGDYNEQYF.

This chain uses TRBV4-3 with TRBJ2-2; D is perhaps TRBD2 (7 bases). This CDR3 spans 16 amino acids. Germline loops: CDR1 LGHNA, CDR2 YSLEER. Trimming cost V 4 bases and J 2 bases, with 14 bases left between them. Here the CDR3 DNA reads TGCGCCAGCAGCCGCCTGGGGGGGGCTAACACCGGGGAGCTGTTTTTT. This gives the protein CASSRLGGANTGELFF.

The chain carries TRBV27 and TRBJ1-2, with D uncertain. There are 14 residues in the CDR3. The germline gives CDR1 MNHEY, CDR2 SMNVEV (reference sequence). V was cut by 4 bases and J by 2 bases, with 11 bases left in between. CDR3 coding DNA: TGTGCCAGCAGTTCTTTAAGGAAGAACTATGGCTACACCTTC. It is translated as CASSSLRKNYGYTF.

This clonotype was counted between two and nine times. This rearrangement joins TRBV6-6 to TRBJ2-1; D remains ambiguous. Germline CDR1 is MNHNY and CDR2 is SVGAGI (reference sequence). The CDR3 contains 13 residues. Trimming stripped 5 bases from V and 7 bases from J, with 12 bases between. The CDR3 loop reads CASSLRAPNEQFF. CDR3 DNA: TGTGCCAGCAGTCTTCGCGCGCCTAATGAGCAGTTCTTC.

The chain has TRBV27 and TRBJ2-7; maybe TRBD1 (5 bases). This CDR3 contains 14 residues. The germline V gene encodes CDR1 MNHEY and CDR2 SMNVEV (reference sequence). Trimming removed 5 bases from V and 5 bases from J, with 16 bases in between. The CDR3 bases are TGTGCCAGCAGTCTGAGGACAAGGCACAACGAGCAGTACTTC. It encodes CASSLRTRHNEQYF.

V is TRBV4-3 and J is TRBJ1-2; D remains unclear. This CDR3 has 14 amino acids. In germline, CDR1 is LGHNA, CDR2 YSLEER. Trimming removed 0 bases at V and 6 bases at J, with 11 bases between. In DNA, the CDR3 is TGCGCCAGCAGCCAAGAACGCTGGAGTAATGGCTACACCTTC. Residues: CASSQERWSNGYTF.

The rearrangement joins TRBV20-1 to TRBJ2-5, with 7 bases fitting TRBD1. The germline V gene encodes CDR1 DFQATT and CDR2 SNEGSKA (reference sequence). This CDR3 has 15 residues. Unmatched junction bases numbered 4, after V lost 0 bases and J lost 0 bases. CDR3 residues: CSARDLRGNQETQYF. For the CDR3, the DNA is TGCAGTGCTAGAGACCTCAGGGGGAACCAAGAGACCCAGTACTTC.

This clonotype was detected only a few times. The V and J genes are TRBV19 and TRBJ2-3; TRBD2 agrees at 10 bases. V trimming: 10 bases; J trimming: 4 bases; junction bases outside the gene matches: 11. The CDR3 consists of 15 residues. From germline, CDR1 is LNHDA and CDR2 SQIVND (reference sequence). Here the CDR3 reads CATTPLAGAADTQYF. CDR3 DNA sequence: TGTGCCACCACCCCCCTAGCGGGGGCCGCAGATACGCAGTATTTT. The entire variable domain, with the rest obtained from reference TRBV19 and TRBJ2-3, is as follows: DGGITQSPKYLFRKEGQNVTLSCEQNLNHDAMYWYRQDPGQGLRLIYYSQIVNDFQKGDIAEGYSVSREKKESFPLTVTSAQKNPTAFYLCATTPLAGAADTQYFGPGTRLTVL.

V is TRBV6-6 and J is TRBJ1-4; D is perhaps TRBD1 (5 bases). CDR3 length: 15 amino acids. The V end lost 2 bases, the J end lost 2 bases, and 9 bases lay between the germline ends. From germline, CDR1 is MNHNY and CDR2 SVGAGI (reference sequence). Written as DNA, the CDR3 is TGTGCCAGCAGTTACCGGGACTTGACTAATGAAAAACTGTTTTTT. It encodes CASSYRDLTNEKLFF.

The chain is built from TRBV4-1 and TRBJ1-6, with D unclear. The V gene lost 4 bases and the J gene lost 3 bases, with 13 bases spanning the gap. Germline V gene sequence: CDR1 MGHRA, CDR2 YSYEKL. This CDR3 spans 16 amino acids. As DNA, the CDR3 is TGCGCCAGCAGCCCAAGGACGTACTACTATAATTCACCCCTCCACTTT. It translates to CASSPRTYYYNSPLHF.

This clonotype showed up just a few times. The CDR3 nucleotides are TGTGCCAGCAGTGGGGGGGGACGACAGGGGTCTGAAAAACTGTTTTTT. Its translation is CASSGGGRQGSEKLFF. V is TRBV12-3 or TRBV12-4 and J is TRBJ1-4, with 8 bases aligning to TRBD1. CDR3 length: 16 amino acids. J gave up 7 bases and V 5 bases, and 12 bases lay outside the gene matches.

This clonotype was recorded a few times. V gene TRBV7-6 combines with J gene TRBJ1-6, with 10 bases aligning to TRBD1. Germline CDR1 is SGHVS and CDR2 is FNYEAQ. V was clipped by 5 bases and J by 6 bases; unmatched bases: 10. This CDR3 spans 17 amino acids. The DNA of the CDR3 is TGTGCCAGCAGCGGGCGAATTGACAGGGGGCTTAATTCACCCCTCCACTTT. Residues: CASSGRIDRGLNSPLHF.

This clonotype has a handful of counts. The rearrangement links TRBV5-1 to TRBJ2-3; the D is unclear. The CDR3 sequence is 14 residues long. Deletions cut 4 bases from V and 3 bases from J, with 12 bases between. CDR1 SGHRS and CDR2 YFSETQ come from the germline V gene. The CDR3 DNA follows: TGCGCCAGCAGCCAAAACCCCGGGACAGATACGCAGTATTTT. It codes for CASSQNPGTDTQYF.

This clonotype was observed a single time. The chain carries TRBV5-1 and TRBJ2-2, with TRBD1 as a possible D gene (6 bases). CDR3 length equals 18 residues. Trimming took 0 bases from V and 2 from J, leaving 17 bases between them. In germline, CDR1 is SGHRS, CDR2 YFSETQ. Here the CDR3 DNA reads TGCGCCAGCAGCTTGGGCCATGTCGGCAGGGGAAACACCGGGGAGCTGTTTTTT. Protein product: CASSLGHVGRGNTGELFF.

The chain carries TRBV10-3 and TRBJ2-5, with no clear D. This CDR3 is built from 14 residues. In germline, CDR1 is ENHRY, CDR2 SYGVKD. V shed 3 bases and J shed 11 bases, with 19 bases lying between them. CDR3 region: CAISDGTKYNEQYF. CDR3 nucleotides: TGTGCCATCAGTGATGGAACTAAATACAATGAGCAGTACTTC.

The genes are TRBV2 and TRBJ1-3; D is unclear. V was pared by 2 bases and J by 6 bases, with 8 bases between. The germline V gene has CDR1 SNHLY and CDR2 FYNNEI. The CDR3 sequence is 13 residues long. In DNA form, the CDR3 reads TGTGCCAGCAGTGAAAACGGACTAAACACCATATATTTT. Protein: CASSENGLNTIYF.

This chain links TRBV29-1 with TRBJ1-1; D might be TRBD1 (5 bases). Germline CDR1 reads SQVTM; CDR2 reads ANQGSEA. The V end was cut by 7 bases, the J end by 3 bases, with 15 bases between. The length of the CDR3 is 13 residues. CDR3 nucleotide sequence: TGCAGCGCTTCCGGGACGGACCACACTGAAGCTTTCTTT. Its protein is CSASGTDHTEAFF.

V usage is TRBV6-2 or TRBV6-3 and J usage is TRBJ1-5; D is unclear. Germline V gives CDR1 MNHEY, CDR2 SVGEGT. V was clipped by 2 bases and J by 5 bases, with 16 bases between them. The length of the CDR3 is 16 residues. The CDR3 DNA is TGTGCCAGCAGTTACACTGCGGACCGAATTGATCAGCCCCAGCATTTT. This translates into CASSYTADRIDQPQHF.

The sample holds a few counts of this clonotype. This sequence joins TRBV12-3 or TRBV12-4 and TRBJ1-2; 9 positions match TRBD1. V dropped 9 bases and J dropped 5; count of bases not matched to a gene: 13. The CDR3 consists of 15 residues. CDR3 loop: CASRNRGRITYGYTF. The CDR3 DNA reads TGTGCCAGTAGAAACAGGGGGCGCATCACTTATGGCTACACCTTC.

The sample holds a few counts of this clonotype. The chain recombines TRBV4-1 with TRBJ1-5, with D uncertain. The CDR3 length is 15 residues. Germline values: CDR1 MGHRA, CDR2 YSYEKL. With 3 bases removed from V and 2 bases from J, the gap between germline ends came to 11 bases. The CDR3 nucleotides read TGCGCCAGCAGCCACAAAAAACTGGGCAATCAGCCCCAGCATTTT. Protein product: CASSHKKLGNQPQHF.

The chain links TRBV7-8 to TRBJ2-1; no clear D. V was trimmed by 5 bases and J by 3 bases, leaving 11 bases between them. Germline CDR1 and CDR2: SGHVS and FQNEAQ. The CDR3 totals 14 residues. CDR3 DNA sequence: TGTGCCAGCAGCCATCCGGGTAGCTACAATGAGCAGTTCTTC. Translating gives CASSHPGSYNEQFF.

There are many counts of this clonotype. The chain uses TRBV12-3 or TRBV12-4 and TRBJ2-1; the match to TRBD2 covers 11 bases. CDR3 length: 15 residues. V shed 6 bases, J shed 7 bases, and the junction held 8 bases outside the gene matches. The CDR3 DNA follows: TGTGCCAGCAGGCTAAGACTAGCGGGGTCTAATGAGCAGTTCTTC. It yields the protein CASRLRLAGSNEQFF.